This T cell receptor beta chain was found in a study of cytomegalovirus exposure and HLA in healthy donors. Overall study findings and caveats: Several top significant clusters appeared, in a later analysis, to be linked to common viral pathogens. Presence/absence analyses treated sequencing depth as roughly uniform across donors. Earlier findings revealed that most TCR beta V segments proved productive either about 87% or about 30% of the time. In a later analysis, HLA-associated beta chains showed higher expansion and lower generation probabilities than comparable chains.

Details on this clone: The antigen remains unidentified.

V was cut by 3 bases and J by 8 bases, with 13 bases left in between. Germline V gene lookup returns CDR1 MDHEN and CDR2 SYDVKM. The CDR3 sequence is 13 residues long. The PCR employed 60 Vbeta primers together with 13 Jbeta primers. TCRdb keeps only in-frame clones here, not all; method: immunoSEQ multiplex PCR. The table records under 150,000 clones, around 85% of them present only once. The TCR comes from a woman aged 25 to 39 in good health and CMV-seropositive. Sequencing was carried out using PBMCs. J is TRBJ1-2 and V is TRBV28, with D possibly being TRBD1 (5 bases). The CDR3 sequence is CASSLGWGVGYTF. In DNA, the CDR3 is TGTGCCAGCAGTTTGGGGTGGGGCGTCGGCTACACCTTC.